Presented here are 25 T cell receptor beta chains from one specimen sequenced in a study of identical twins. TCRdb redid the calling of the 5' RACE reads with MiXCR, one entry per CDR3 protein. There are under 250,000 distinct CDR3 sequences in the sample; 6.5% to 9% occur only once, and over 5% lies in the top ten. The same data also contributed to another study, on yellow fever vaccine responses in identical twins.

What was sequenced was CD8+ T cells sorted from blood. All receptors come from a woman aged 18-35 years in good health.

This chain uses TRBV4-2 with TRBJ1-1; tentatively, D is TRBD1 (5 bases). Germline CDR1 is LGHNA and CDR2 is YNFKEQ. Trimming removed 0 bases from V and 1 base from J, with 15 bases in between. CDR3 size: 17 residues. CDR3 in amino acids: CASSQDLLAGPNTEAFF. CDR3 nucleotides: TGTGCCAGCAGCCAAGATCTATTGGCAGGGCCGAACACTGAAGCTTTCTTT.

There are a few counts of this clonotype. The chain couples TRBV5-1 to TRBJ1-5, with 9 bases that match TRBD1. The junction had 2 bases not matched to a gene; V was cut back by 0 bases and J by 1 base. The germline gives CDR1 SGHRS, CDR2 YFSETQ. CDR3 length equals 16 residues. CDR3 nucleotide sequence: TGCGCCAGCAGCTTGGGGACAGGGGAGAGCAATCAGCCCCAGCATTTT. Its protein product is CASSLGTGESNQPQHF.

The V call is TRBV20-1, the J call TRBJ2-7; D is ambiguous. V was cut by 3 bases and J by 2 bases, with 8 bases left in between. The CDR3 runs 12 residues. Germline CDR1 and CDR2: DFQATT and SNEGSKA (reference sequence). This chain's CDR3 is CSASRVPYEQYV. The DNA of the CDR3 is TGCAGTGCTAGTAGGGTTCCCTACGAGCAGTACGTC.

The chain has TRBV28 and TRBJ1-1; D possibly corresponds to TRBD1 (6 bases). Trimming took off 2 bases at V and 3 bases at J, with 16 bases between the two ends. There are 16 residues in the CDR3. Germline CDR1 is MDHEN and CDR2 is SYDVKM. The CDR3 here is CASSLDPGATDTEAFF. The CDR3 bases are TGTGCCAGCAGTTTAGATCCGGGGGCGACGGACACTGAAGCTTTCTTT.

This clonotype came up a few times. V usage is TRBV14 and J usage is TRBJ2-1; the match to TRBD2 covers 11 bases. The CDR3 contains 15 residues. V dropped 2 bases and J dropped 5; count of bases not matched to a gene: 2. Per germline, CDR1 SGHDN and CDR2 FVKESK. The DNA for the CDR3 is TGTGCCAGCAGCCAACTAGCGGGGGGTCACAATGAGCAGTTCTTC. It is translated as CASSQLAGGHNEQFF.

The chain carries TRBV2 and TRBJ2-5, with D maybe TRBD2 (5 bases). Germline CDR1 and CDR2: SNHLY and FYNNEI. With 8 bases removed from V and 5 bases from J, the gap between germline ends came to 12 bases. The CDR3 runs to 12 residues. The CDR3 nucleotides read TGTGCCAGCCCTGCGGGTGGCGAGACCCAGTACTTC. Protein product: CASPAGGETQYF.

There are many counts of this clonotype. The J gene is TRBJ2-7, the V gene TRBV12-3 or TRBV12-4; D unclear. Trimming cost V 6 bases and J 1 base, with 10 bases left between them. There are 13 residues in the CDR3. CDR3 sequence: CASRDGRSYEQYF. The CDR3 DNA is TGTGCCAGCAGGGACGGACGGTCCTACGAGCAGTACTTC.

This clonotype was recorded a few times. This sequence joins TRBV4-2 and TRBJ2-1; 7 positions agree with TRBD2. J lost 3 bases, V lost 0 bases, and 8 bases had no gene match. Germline V gene data show CDR1 as LGHNA and CDR2 as YNFKEQ. The CDR3 is made up of 17 amino acids. The CDR3 DNA reads as TGTGCCAGCAGCCAAGATGTTGAGCGGGGCCACTACAATGAGCAGTTCTTC. Protein sequence: CASSQDVERGHYNEQFF.

This clonotype was found a few times. This rearrangement joins TRBV7-9 to TRBJ2-1, with 9 positions matching TRBD1. Trimming at V came to 3 bases and at J to 6 bases, leaving 6 bases not matched to a gene. Germline V CDR1 and CDR2: SEHNR, FQNEAQ (reference sequence). The CDR3 totals 15 residues. CDR3 coding DNA: TGTGCCAGCAGCTTTCCCGGGACAGGGAGCAATGAGCAGTTCTTC. Its translation: CASSFPGTGSNEQFF.

The chain joins TRBV29-1 to TRBJ1-2; unclear D gene. The germline V and J ends were trimmed by 6 bases and 2 bases, with 10 bases remaining between them. CDR3 length equals 12 residues. Germline V lookup: CDR1 SQVTM, CDR2 ANQGSEA. The DNA for the CDR3 is TGCAGCGTCGTAACAGAAAACTATGGCTACACCTTC. This codes for CSVVTENYGYTF.

This rearrangement joins TRBV12-3 or TRBV12-4 to TRBJ2-1; no clear D gene. CDR3 length: 14 residues. Trimming left V 3 bases short and J 8 bases short, with 14 bases between. CDR3 loop: CASSFGLVDHEQFF. Written as DNA, the CDR3 is TGTGCCAGCAGTTTTGGGCTAGTCGACCATGAGCAGTTCTTC.

This clonotype has ten or more counts. The CDR3 coding sequence is TGTGCCAGCAGTTCGCGACGTCCGGGACTAGCGTTCGACACAGATACGCAGTATTTT. Protein product: CASSSRRPGLAFDTDTQYF. This chain joins TRBV12-3 or TRBV12-4 and TRBJ2-3; 10 bases fit TRBD2. The CDR3 is 19 residues long. The trim removed 4 bases at V and 2 bases at J, leaving 15 bases unmatched.

This clonotype was counted ten times or more. The chain uses TRBV20-1 and TRBJ2-1, with 10 positions matching TRBD2. Germline CDR1 is DFQATT and CDR2 is SNEGSKA (reference sequence). This CDR3 contains 15 residues. V lost 0 bases to trimming and J lost 8 bases; unmatched junction nucleotides: 7. CDR3 loop: CSARDVGLAPDEQFF. CDR3 coding DNA: TGCAGTGCTAGAGATGTGGGACTAGCGCCAGATGAGCAGTTCTTC.

This clonotype has more than one count but fewer than ten. The V and J genes are TRBV6-1 and TRBJ2-1; 10 bases fit TRBD2. The germline gives CDR1 MNHNS, CDR2 SASEGT. This CDR3 region has 16 residues. With V trimmed by 5 bases and J by 7 bases, 11 bases remained unmatched. CDR3 sequence: CASSTAQRGGSNEQFF. The CDR3 nucleotides are TGTGCCAGCAGTACCGCACAGCGGGGGGGCTCGAATGAGCAGTTCTTC.

This clonotype showed up many times. This chain uses TRBV28 with TRBJ2-2; D unclear. Trimming removed 3 bases at V and 5 bases at J, with 7 bases between. The CDR3 runs to 13 residues. Germline V CDR1 and CDR2: MDHEN, SYDVKM. For the CDR3, the DNA is TGTGCCAGCAGTTTTGAAGTTACCGGGGAGCTGTTTTTT. It is translated as CASSFEVTGELFF.

This clonotype has just a few counts. This chain uses TRBV7-7 with TRBJ2-7; 12 positions match TRBD2. V was clipped by 4 bases and J by 6 bases; unmatched bases: 4. The CDR3 runs to 14 residues. Germline-derived CDR1 and CDR2 are SSHAT and FNYEAQ (reference sequence). Here the CDR3 DNA reads TGTGCCAGCAGCTCAAAACTAGCGGGAGGCGAGCAGTACTTC. It translates to CASSSKLAGGEQYF.

This chain links TRBV6-2 or TRBV6-3 with TRBJ2-7; a weak D match, TRBD2 (5 bases). The germline gives CDR1 MNHEY, CDR2 SVGEGT. The germline V and J ends were trimmed by 6 bases and 0 bases, with 12 bases remaining between them. The CDR3 loop spans 14 amino acids. The CDR3 here is CASSSFEGSYEQYV. The DNA of the CDR3 is TGTGCCAGCAGCTCATTTGAGGGCTCCTACGAGCAGTACGTC.

The table lists this clonotype with many counts. The chain links TRBV12-3 or TRBV12-4 to TRBJ1-1; D is unclear. The germline V and J ends were trimmed by 3 bases and 7 bases, with 9 bases remaining between them. This CDR3 is built from 12 residues. CDR3 in DNA: TGTGCCAGCAGTTTTGGTTTCGGTGAAGCTTTCTTT. It encodes CASSFGFGEAFF.

The J gene is TRBJ1-2, the V gene TRBV7-9; D is uncertain. V was shortened by 7 bases and J by 6 bases, with 12 bases between the two germline ends. The germline CDR1 and CDR2 sequences are SEHNR and FQNEAQ (reference sequence). This CDR3 has 12 residues. As DNA, the CDR3 is TGTGCCAGCACGGGGAGTCCCGATGGCTACACCTTC. Translation gives CASTGSPDGYTF.

This clonotype came up many times. CDR3 sequence: CASSPLTGADEQYF. The CDR3 DNA follows: TGTGCCAGCAGCCCCCTGACAGGGGCCGACGAGCAGTACTTC. The chain uses TRBV11-2 and TRBJ2-7; 8 nucleotides align to TRBD1. The CDR3 is 14 residues long. The V and J ends lost 5 bases and 5 bases, in that order; junction bases with no gene match: 8. From germline, CDR1 is SGHAT and CDR2 FQNNGV.

Of note for this clonotype: This could be a read error, since a much larger clone is one nucleotide away. V usage is TRBV7-8 and J usage is TRBJ2-5; D call uncertain. CDR1 is SGHVS and CDR2 is FQNEAQ in the germline V gene. The CDR3 runs to 14 residues. CDR3: CASSPFSNHETQYF. CDR3 DNA sequence: TGTGCCAGCAGCCCTTTCTCGAACCATGAGACCCAGTACTTC.

This clonotype was seen ten or more times. This chain connects TRBV7-9 to TRBJ2-7; 9 bases match TRBD1. The CDR3 extends over 15 amino acids. Germline CDR1 and CDR2: SEHNR and FQNEAQ (reference sequence). V was pared by 2 bases and J by 5 bases, with 7 bases of the junction left unmatched. CDR3 in DNA: TGTGCCAGCAGCTTAATCGGGACAGGGACTAACGAGCAGTACTTC. Its protein product is CASSLIGTGTNEQYF.

This clonotype was counted between two and nine times. The chain employs TRBV18 and TRBJ2-3; 12 positions match TRBD2. The CDR3 is 16 residues long. CDR1 is KGHSH and CDR2 is LQKENI in the germline V gene. Trimming cost V 3 bases and J 0 bases; bases outside gene matches: 1. The CDR3 nucleotides are TGTGCCAGCTCACCCGGGACTAGCGGGAGCACAGATACGCAGTATTTT. Encoded protein: CASSPGTSGSTDTQYF.

This clonotype was observed a handful of times. The V gene is TRBV7-9, the J gene TRBJ2-7; 8 nucleotides line up with TRBD1. Germline lookup yields CDR1 SEHNR and CDR2 FQNEAQ (reference sequence). This CDR3 has 14 amino acids. Germline trimming cut 7 bases from V and 3 bases from J; bases unmatched to any gene: 8. The CDR3: CASTSDRAFYEQYF. The CDR3 bases are TGTGCCAGCACGTCGGACAGGGCTTTCTACGAGCAGTACTTC.

V usage is TRBV10-2 and J usage is TRBJ2-7; the D gene is possibly TRBD2 (5 bases). The CDR3 length is 13 residues. Deletions cut 6 bases from V and 2 bases from J, with 11 bases between. CDR1 WSHSY and CDR2 SAAADI come from the germline V gene. The CDR3 is CASREDGTYEQYF. The CDR3 bases are TGCGCCAGCAGGGAGGATGGGACCTACGAGCAGTACTTC.